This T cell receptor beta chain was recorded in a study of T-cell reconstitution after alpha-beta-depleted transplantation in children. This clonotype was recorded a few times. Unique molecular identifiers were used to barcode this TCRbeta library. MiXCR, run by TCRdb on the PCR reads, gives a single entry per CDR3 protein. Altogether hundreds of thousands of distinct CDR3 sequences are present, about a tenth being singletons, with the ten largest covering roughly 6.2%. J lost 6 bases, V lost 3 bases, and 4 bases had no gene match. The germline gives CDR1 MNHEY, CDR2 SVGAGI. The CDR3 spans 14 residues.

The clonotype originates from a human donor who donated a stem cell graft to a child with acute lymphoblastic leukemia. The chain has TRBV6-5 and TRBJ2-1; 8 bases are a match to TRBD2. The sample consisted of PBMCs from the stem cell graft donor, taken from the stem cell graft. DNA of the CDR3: TGTGCCAGCAGTTATCCCGGACTAGCCAATGAGCAGTTCTTC. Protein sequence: CASSYPGLANEQFF.